Below are 9 T cell receptor beta chains sequenced from a single sample in a study of cytomegalovirus exposure and HLA in healthy donors. Vbeta (60) and Jbeta (13) primers were used in the PCR. Assay: immunoSEQ multiplex PCR; the TCRdb copy retains only in-frame clones and omits some. The sample lists some 30,000 clones, about 79% seen once, with around 3.6% in the top ten. The material sequenced was PBMCs. All receptors come from a young woman in good health and CMV-seronegative.

The genes are TRBV28 and TRBJ1-2; D possibly corresponds to TRBD1 (6 bases). The germline V gene has CDR1 MDHEN and CDR2 SYDVKM. The CDR3 contains 20 residues. The ends were cut back, 6 bases at V and 4 bases at J, with 33 bases in the middle. The chain's CDR3 is CASRERYFRRGAITTYGYTF. CDR3 bases: TGTGCCAGCAGGGAGAGGTATTTCCGCAGGGGAGCGATAACTACCTATGGCTACACCTTC.

V gene TRBV5-6 combines with J gene TRBJ2-7, with 10 bases that match TRBD1. Trimming at V came to 5 bases and at J to 7 bases, leaving 9 bases not matched to a gene. The CDR3 is made up of 14 amino acids. The germline V gene encodes CDR1 SGHDT and CDR2 YYEEEE. The CDR3 DNA is TGTGCCAGCAGAAGACAGGGGGCGTTGTTTGAGCAGTACTTC. As protein: CASRRQGALFEQYF.

This clone was found a few times. The chain joins TRBV6-4 to TRBJ2-2, with 8 bases lining up with TRBD2. The J segment lost 6 bases and the V segment lost 0 bases, leaving 0 bases of the junction unmatched. This CDR3 has 14 residues. CDR1 is MRHNA and CDR2 is SNTAGT in the germline V gene. The CDR3 is CASSDSTSAGELFF. The DNA for the CDR3 is TGTGCCAGCAGTGACTCGACTAGCGCCGGGGAGCTGTTTTTT.

This chain uses TRBV5-1 with TRBJ2-2; the match to TRBD2 covers 8 bases. The CDR3 covers 17 residues. Germline CDR1 reads SGHRS; CDR2 reads YFSETQ. V was pared by 1 base and J by 6 bases, with 11 bases of the junction left unmatched. The DNA for the CDR3 is TGCGCCAGCAGCTTGTTAGGGACTAGTAAAAGTCCCGGGGAGCTGTTTTTT. Translating it yields CASSLLGTSKSPGELFF.

The chain links TRBV9 to TRBJ1-5, with 7 bases identical to TRBD1. CDR3 length: 14 residues. Germline V CDR1 and CDR2: SGDLS, YYNGEE. Trimming at V came to 3 bases and at J to 2 bases, leaving 2 bases not matched to a gene. CDR3: CASSEGAGNQPQHF. As DNA, the CDR3 is TGTGCCAGCAGCGAGGGGGCGGGCAATCAGCCCCAGCATTTT.

The rearrangement joins TRBV27 to TRBJ2-7; 8 bases match TRBD2. The germline gives CDR1 MNHEY, CDR2 SMNVEV (reference sequence). The CDR3 covers 16 residues. V shed 3 bases, J shed 1 base, and the junction held 8 bases outside the gene matches. DNA for the CDR3: TGTGCCAGCAGTTTTTCCGGGGGGGATCAGTCCTACGAGCAGTACTTC. This codes for CASSFSGGDQSYEQYF.

The V and J genes are TRBV5-1 and TRBJ1-2, with a weak D call TRBD1 (6 bases). CDR1 and CDR2 from the germline V gene are SGHRS and YFSETQ. This CDR3 has 13 residues. With 2 bases removed from V and 6 bases from J, the gap between germline ends came to 11 bases. CDR3 residues: CASSFAGVDGYTF. CDR3 DNA sequence: TGCGCCAGCAGCTTCGCAGGGGTGGATGGCTACACCTTC.

The V and J genes are TRBV7-2 and TRBJ2-1, with D tentatively TRBD2 (6 bases). The CDR3 loop spans 15 amino acids. V was cut by 6 bases and J by 4 bases, with 16 bases left in between. Germline CDR1 SGHTA, CDR2 FQGNSA. As DNA, the CDR3 is TGTGCCAGCAGGCCTCCGGGAGAAATTTACAATGAGCAGTTCTTC. Translation gives CASRPPGEIYNEQFF.

This clone was seen once. V gene TRBV10-1 combines with J gene TRBJ1-4, with 8 positions matching TRBD1. The CDR3 loop spans 14 amino acids. The V gene end was trimmed by 8 bases and the J gene end by 8 bases; junction bases not matched to a gene: 10. The germline V gene has CDR1 WNHNN and CDR2 SYGVQD (reference sequence). As DNA, the CDR3 is TGCGCCAGCGGCCCTCAGGGGGCCTGGGAAAAACTGTTTTTT. It yields the protein CASGPQGAWEKLFF.